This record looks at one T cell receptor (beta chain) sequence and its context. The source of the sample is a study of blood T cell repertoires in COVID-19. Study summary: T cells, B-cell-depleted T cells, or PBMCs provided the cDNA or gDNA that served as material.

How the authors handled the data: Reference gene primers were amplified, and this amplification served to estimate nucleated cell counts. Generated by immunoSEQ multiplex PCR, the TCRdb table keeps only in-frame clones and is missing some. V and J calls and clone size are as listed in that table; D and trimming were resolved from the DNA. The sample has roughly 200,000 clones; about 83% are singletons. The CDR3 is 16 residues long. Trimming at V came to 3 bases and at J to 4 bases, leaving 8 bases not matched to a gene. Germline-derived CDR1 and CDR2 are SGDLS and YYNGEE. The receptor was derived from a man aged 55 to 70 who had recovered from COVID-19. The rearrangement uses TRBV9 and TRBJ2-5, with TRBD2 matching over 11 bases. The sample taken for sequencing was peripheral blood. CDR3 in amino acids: CASSGRTSGLVETQYF. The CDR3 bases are TGTGCCAGCAGCGGACGGACTAGCGGGCTAGTAGAGACCCAGTACTTC.